This T cell receptor beta chain was identified in a study of blood T cells in healthy people across ages. Notes on the study in general: Since the PBMCs were unsorted, naive and antigen-experienced cells could not be conclusively compared.

Isolation yielded PBMCs, at least 6.5 million per sample, in every case. The amount of total RNA extracted per sample was at least 6 micrograms. The use of a sample-barcoded 5' primer and a J-beta primer mix characterized a second PCR of about 7 to 12 cycles. Each CDR3 protein is one row after TCRdb ran MiXCR on the 5' RACE reads. Among under 2 million distinct CDR3 sequences listed, 34% were seen once. CDR1 and CDR2 from the germline V gene are LGHDT and YNNKEL (reference sequence). The V end lost 0 bases, the J end lost 4 bases, and 12 bases lay between the germline ends. The CDR3 contains 15 residues. On this clonotype: The antigen remains undetermined.

The genes are TRBV3-1 and TRBJ1-2, with D unclear. This TCR was sampled from a woman between 25 and 40 years old in good health. Sequenced: blood. CDR3 region: CASSQDISETYGYTF. The CDR3, as DNA: TGTGCCAGCAGCCAAGATATTTCTGAGACCTATGGCTACACCTTC.